This T cell receptor (beta chain) was captured in a study of T cell responses to AZD1222 COVID-19 vaccine. Study-wide background: Second-dose recipients at about 4 or about 12 weeks were treated as one pooled group.

Profiled with immunoSEQ multiplex PCR; TCRdb holds only in-frame clones, not every one. The sample records fewer than 150,000 clones, approximately 89% being singletons. The CDR3 contains 13 residues. Trimming left V 4 bases short and J 0 bases short, with 4 bases between. Germline loops: CDR1 SGHTA, CDR2 FQGNSA. The source is an adult in good health. Specimen: peripheral blood, collected on day 0 of AZD1222 vaccination. This chain uses TRBV7-2 with TRBJ1-3, with no clear D. Here the CDR3 reads CASSSSSGNTIYF. In DNA form, the CDR3 reads TGTGCCAGCAGCTCAAGCTCTGGAAACACCATATATTTT.